This entry lists 2 T cell receptor beta chains sequenced from one sample in a study of shared clonotypes between healthy human individuals. Some clones are missing from TCRdb's copy, which holds only in-frame ones; the method was immunoSEQ multiplex PCR. This table holds 2 million to 2.5 million clones, approximately 94% found once. Naivety among CD8 cells was defined by CD45RO negativity and positive CCR7 selection, thereby excluding terminally differentiated effector memory CD45RA+ cells. Sequencing was carried out using naive CD8+ T cells sorted from blood. Receptor source: a man younger than 30 in good health.

This chain uses TRBV9 with TRBJ2-6; no reliable D call. CDR3 length: 13 residues. CDR1 SGDLS and CDR2 YYNGEE come from the germline V gene. Between the trimmed V and J ends, which lost 2 bases and 7 bases, there was a span of 7 bases. Here the CDR3 DNA reads TGTGCCAGCAGCGTGACGGACGCCAACGTCCTGACTTTC. This gives the protein CASSVTDANVLTF.

The gene calls are TRBV19 and TRBJ1-1; D unclear. The CDR3 contains 13 residues. Germline CDR1 is LNHDA and CDR2 is SQIVND (reference sequence). Trimming left V 3 bases short and J 2 bases short, with 7 bases between. CDR3 loop: CASSMEVNTEAFF. The DNA for the CDR3 is TGTGCCAGTAGTATGGAGGTAAACACTGAAGCTTTCTTT.